This TCR beta chain was sequenced for a study of blood T cell repertoires in COVID-19. This clone was seen a single time. The repertoire was sequenced with immunoSEQ multiplex PCR; TCRdb's copy has only in-frame clones and lacks some. The table shows 200,000 to 250,000 clones, with about 79% occurring only once. The V gene end was trimmed by 0 bases and the J gene end by 5 bases; junction bases not matched to a gene: 6. Germline assignment: CDR1 MNHEY and CDR2 SVGEGT. This CDR3 contains 15 residues. J is TRBJ2-7 and V is TRBV6-2 or TRBV6-3, with 8 positions matching TRBD2. This sequence was found in an older woman who had recovered from COVID-19. Sequenced input: PBMCs or T cells enriched from blood (not recorded which). CDR3 DNA sequence: TGTGCCAGCAGTTACTCCCACGGGGGGGCCGACGAGCAGTACTTC. Protein sequence: CASSYSHGGADEQYF.